The rows below give T cell receptor beta chains drawn from one sample of a study of cytomegalovirus exposure and HLA in healthy donors. Here immunoSEQ multiplex PCR was the method, and the copy in TCRdb shows in-frame clones only, minus some. The sample yields about 150,000 clones, around nine tenths seen once. The sequenced material came from PBMCs. These receptor sequences come from a young woman in good health and CMV-seropositive. Each CDR3 is given with its conserved first and last residue. A D gene is named only where the DNA matches it firmly. Size values are once, few and many counts, or a class for expanded clones, and some rows have none.

- - TRBJ1-5 TRBV11-2 TGTGCCAGCAGCTCGAGAGATCAGCCCCAGCATTTT CASSSRDQPQHF
- - TRBJ2-7 TRBV6-4 TGTGCCAGCAGTGTCACGGGAGCGGTCTACGAGCAGTACTTC CASSVTGAVYEQYF
- - TRBJ2-1 TRBV4-2 TGTGCCAGCAGCCAGGACCAACAGCGGACCAATGAGCAGTTCTTC CASSQDQQRTNEQFF
- - TRBJ2-2 TRBV25-1 TGTGCCAGCAGTGAAAGAGGGTACACCGGGGAGCTGTTTTTT CASSERGYTGELFF
TRBD1 - TRBJ2-3 TRBV28 TGTGCCAGCAGAGCCTGGGGACAGGGCACAGATACGCAGTATTTT CASRAWGQGTDTQYF
TRBD2 once TRBJ2-1 TRBV11-2 TGTGCCAGCAGTCCGGAGCAACTAGCGGGGCTGAATGAGCAGTTCTTC CASSPEQLAGLNEQFF
- - TRBJ2-7 TRBV6-6 TGTGCCAGCAGCACAGGGTCCAGTTTCTACGAGCAGTACTTC CASSTGSSFYEQYF
- - TRBJ2-7 TRBV9 TGTGCCAGCAGCGTAAGAGGGACAAACTCCTACGAGCAGTACTTC CASSVRGTNSYEQYF
- - TRBJ1-5 TRBV10-1 TGCGCCAGCAGTGAGTCGGCGGAGCAGCCCCAGCATTTT CASSESAEQPQHF
TRBD2 - TRBJ2-7 TRBV10-2 TGCGCCAGCAGGAGCGGGAGGGGGGCCTACGAGCAGTACTTC CASRSGRGAYEQYF
TRBD1 - TRBJ2-3 TRBV15 TGTGCCACCAGCAGCGTTCGAGACAGGGAAACAGATACGCAGTATTTT CATSSVRDRETDTQYF
TRBD1 - TRBJ1-1 TRBV11-2 TGTGCCAGCTCGAAGATGTTGCAGGGGGAGGATGAAGCTTTCTTT CASSKMLQGEDEAFF
TRBD2 - TRBJ2-5 TRBV11-2 TGTGCCAGCAGCCTCGGGACTAGCGGGAGGAGGGTTGGGGAGACCCAGTACTTC CASSLGTSGRRVGETQYF
- - TRBJ1-5 TRBV7-2 TGTGCCAGCAGCCCACCAGGACAGCTCAGCAATCAGCCCCAGCATTTT CASSPPGQLSNQPQHF
TRBD1 - TRBJ1-3 TRBV27 TGTGCCATTTCTCCGGGACAGCATTTGGGAAACACCATATATTTT CAISPGQHLGNTIYF